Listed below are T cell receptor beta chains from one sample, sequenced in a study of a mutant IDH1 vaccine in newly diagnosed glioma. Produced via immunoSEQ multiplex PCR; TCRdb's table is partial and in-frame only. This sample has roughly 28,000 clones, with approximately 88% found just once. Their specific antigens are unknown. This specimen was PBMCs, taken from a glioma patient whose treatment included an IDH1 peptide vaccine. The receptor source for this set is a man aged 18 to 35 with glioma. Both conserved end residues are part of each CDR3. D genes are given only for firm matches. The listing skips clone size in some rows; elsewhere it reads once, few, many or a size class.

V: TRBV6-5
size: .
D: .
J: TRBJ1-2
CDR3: CASSPDRKANYGYTF
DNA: TGTGCCAGCAGTCCGGACCGGAAAGCTAACTATGGCTACACCTTC

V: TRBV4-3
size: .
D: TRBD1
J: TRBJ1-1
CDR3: CASSQQTGGNTEAFF
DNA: TGCGCCAGCAGCCAACAGACAGGGGGTAACACTGAAGCTTTCTTT

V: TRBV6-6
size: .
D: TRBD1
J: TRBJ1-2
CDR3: CASRAGTDGYTF
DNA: TGTGCCAGCAGAGCCGGGACAGATGGCTACACCTTC

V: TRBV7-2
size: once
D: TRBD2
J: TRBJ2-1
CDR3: CASSLARRTSGTSYNEQFF
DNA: TGTGCCAGCAGCTTAGCCAGGAGGACTAGCGGTACTTCCTACAATGAGCAGTTCTTC

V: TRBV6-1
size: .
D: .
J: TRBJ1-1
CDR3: CASSEVRSMNTEAFF
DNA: TGTGCCAGCAGTGAAGTAAGAAGTATGAACACTGAAGCTTTCTTT

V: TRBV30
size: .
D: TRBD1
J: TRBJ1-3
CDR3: CAWSVLGQASGNTIYF
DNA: TGTGCCTGGAGTGTACTGGGACAGGCCTCTGGAAACACCATATATTTT

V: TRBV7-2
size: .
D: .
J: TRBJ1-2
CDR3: CASSKGTQGYGYTF
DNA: TGTGCCAGCAGCAAAGGCACTCAGGGATATGGCTACACCTTC

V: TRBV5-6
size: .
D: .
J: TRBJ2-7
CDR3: CASSLSPYEQYF
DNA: TGTGCCAGCAGCTTGTCGCCGTACGAGCAGTACTTC

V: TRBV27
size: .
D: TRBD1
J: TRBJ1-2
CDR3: CASTNRTGRGYGYTF
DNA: TGTGCCAGCACGAATCGGACAGGGAGGGGGTATGGCTACACCTTC

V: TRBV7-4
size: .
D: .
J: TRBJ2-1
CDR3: CASSFLQPYNEQFF
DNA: TGTGCCAGCAGCTTTCTCCAACCCTACAATGAGCAGTTCTTC

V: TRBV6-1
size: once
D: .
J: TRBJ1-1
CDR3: CASRSGTSGNTEAFF
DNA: TGTGCCAGCAGAAGTGGAACTTCGGGGAACACTGAAGCTTTCTTT

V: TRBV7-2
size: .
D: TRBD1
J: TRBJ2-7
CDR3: CASSTRTGGTPYEQYF
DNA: TGTGCCAGCAGCACGAGGACAGGGGGCACCCCTTACGAGCAGTACTTC

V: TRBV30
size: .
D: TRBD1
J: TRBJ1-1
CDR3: CAWDRQGATEAFF
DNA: TGTGCCTGGGACCGACAGGGAGCGACTGAAGCTTTCTTT

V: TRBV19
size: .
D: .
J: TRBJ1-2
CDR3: CASSPSGSPYGYTF
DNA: TGTGCCAGTAGTCCCTCCGGGTCCCCCTATGGCTACACCTTC

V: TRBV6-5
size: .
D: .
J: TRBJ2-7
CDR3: CASSYDTSGVYEQYF
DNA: TGTGCCAGCAGTTACGATACTTCGGGCGTCTACGAGCAGTACTTC

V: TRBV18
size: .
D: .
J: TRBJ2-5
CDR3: CASSPGSRVETQYF
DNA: TGTGCCAGCTCACCGGGTTCAAGGGTCGAGACCCAGTACTTC

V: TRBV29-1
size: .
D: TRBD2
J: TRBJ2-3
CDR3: CSWTSGMTDTQYF
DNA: TGCAGTTGGACTAGCGGGATGACAGATACGCAGTATTTT

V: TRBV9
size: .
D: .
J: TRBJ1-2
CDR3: CASRAGLSGNYGYTF
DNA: TGTGCCAGCAGAGCCGGACTTTCTGGGAACTATGGCTACACCTTC

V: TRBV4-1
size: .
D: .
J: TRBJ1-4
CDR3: CASSYSVTEKLFF
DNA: TGCGCCAGCAGCTACTCGGTTACGGAAAAACTGTTTTTT

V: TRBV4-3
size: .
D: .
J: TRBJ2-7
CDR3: CASSQGHPSYEQYF
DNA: TGCGCCAGCAGCCAAGGACACCCCTCCTACGAGCAGTACTTC

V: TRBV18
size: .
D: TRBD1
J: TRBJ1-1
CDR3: CASSSGTGSETFF
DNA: TGTGCCAGCTCATCCGGGACAGGGTCTGAAACTTTCTTT

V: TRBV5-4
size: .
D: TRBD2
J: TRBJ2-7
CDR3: CASSSPTREGLYEQYF
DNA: TGTGCCAGCAGCTCCCCGACCCGGGAGGGCCTCTACGAGCAGTACTTC

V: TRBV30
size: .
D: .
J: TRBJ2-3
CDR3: CAWSPLGGHGTDTQYF
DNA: TGTGCCTGGAGTCCCCTCGGAGGGCACGGCACAGATACGCAGTATTTT

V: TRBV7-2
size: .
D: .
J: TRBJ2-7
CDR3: CASSLTASYEQYF
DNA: TGTGCCAGCAGCTTAACAGCCTCCTACGAGCAGTACTTC

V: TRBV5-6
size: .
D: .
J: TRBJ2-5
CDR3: CASSLGRMPGYF
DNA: TGTGCCAGCAGCTTGGGGCGGATGCCCGGGTACTTC

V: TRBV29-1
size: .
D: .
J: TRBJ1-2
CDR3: CSVVVPANYGYTF
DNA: TGCAGCGTTGTAGTGCCAGCTAACTATGGCTACACCTTC

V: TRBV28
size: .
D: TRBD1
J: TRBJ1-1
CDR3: CAGRKRDRGRRDTEAFF
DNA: TGTGCCGGCCGAAAGAGGGACAGGGGAAGGAGGGACACTGAAGCTTTCTTT

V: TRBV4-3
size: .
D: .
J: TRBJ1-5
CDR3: CASSQADTNQPQHF
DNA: TGCGCCAGCAGCCAGGCCGACACTAATCAGCCCCAGCATTTT

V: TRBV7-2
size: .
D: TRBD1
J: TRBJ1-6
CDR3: CASSTGGGNSPLHF
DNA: TGTGCCAGCTCTACAGGGGGCGGTAATTCACCCCTCCACTTT

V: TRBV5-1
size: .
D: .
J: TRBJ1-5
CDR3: CASSPGPVGQPQHF
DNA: TGCGCCAGCAGCCCAGGGCCGGTGGGACAGCCCCAGCATTTT

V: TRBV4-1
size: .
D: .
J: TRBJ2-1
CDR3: CASSHDLSSYNEQFF
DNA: TGCGCCAGCAGCCACGACCTAAGCTCCTACAATGAGCAGTTCTTC

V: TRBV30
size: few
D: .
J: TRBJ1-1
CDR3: CAWGGGWTEAFF
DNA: TGTGCCTGGGGAGGAGGGTGGACTGAAGCTTTCTTT

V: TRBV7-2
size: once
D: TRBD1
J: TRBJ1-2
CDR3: CASSRDRGHGYTF
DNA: TGTGCCAGCAGCCGGGACAGGGGGCATGGCTACACCTTC

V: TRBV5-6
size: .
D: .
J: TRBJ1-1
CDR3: CASSLAGRMNTEAFF
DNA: TGTGCCAGCAGCTTGGCGGGCCGAATGAACACTGAAGCTTTCTTT

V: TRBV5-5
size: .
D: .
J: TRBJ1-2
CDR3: CASTSERGGYGYTF
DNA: TGTGCCAGCACCTCCGAAAGGGGCGGCTATGGCTACACCTTC

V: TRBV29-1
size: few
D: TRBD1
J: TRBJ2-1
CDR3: CSVQKGGTGGSNEQFF
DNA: TGCAGCGTCCAAAAAGGGGGGACAGGGGGGAGCAATGAGCAGTTCTTC

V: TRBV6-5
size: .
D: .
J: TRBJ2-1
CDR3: CASSYSRDGGEQFF
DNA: TGTGCCAGCAGTTACTCTCGGGATGGGGGGGAGCAGTTCTTC

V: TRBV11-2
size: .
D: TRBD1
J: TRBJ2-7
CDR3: CASSWTGGKTYEQYF
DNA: TGTGCCAGCAGCTGGACAGGGGGTAAAACGTACGAGCAGTACTTC

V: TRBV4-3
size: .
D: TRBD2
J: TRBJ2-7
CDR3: CASSPTTSPPQEQYF
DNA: TGCGCCAGCAGCCCCACGACTAGCCCTCCTCAAGAGCAGTACTTC

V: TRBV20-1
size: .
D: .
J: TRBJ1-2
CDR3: CSAGSYGYTF
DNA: TGCAGTGCTGGCAGCTATGGCTACACCTTC

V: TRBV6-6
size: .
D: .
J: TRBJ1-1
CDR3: CASTSMGDTEAFF
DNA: TGTGCCAGCACCTCGATGGGGGACACTGAAGCTTTCTTT

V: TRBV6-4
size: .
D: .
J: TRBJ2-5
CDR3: CAPRGTQYF
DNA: TGTGCCCCCAGGGGGACCCAGTACTTC

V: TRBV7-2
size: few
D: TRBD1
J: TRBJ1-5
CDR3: CASSADRDQPQHF
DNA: TGTGCCAGCAGCGCCGACAGGGATCAGCCCCAGCATTTT

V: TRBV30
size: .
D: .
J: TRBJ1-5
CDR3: CAWSVGTFNQPQHF
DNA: TGTGCCTGGAGTGTAGGGACATTTAATCAGCCCCAGCATTTT

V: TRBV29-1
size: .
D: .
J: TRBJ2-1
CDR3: CSVESSQGIYNEQFF
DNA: TGCAGCGTTGAGTCTTCACAGGGCATCTACAATGAGCAGTTCTTC

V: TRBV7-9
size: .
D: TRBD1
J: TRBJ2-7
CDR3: CASSLGYGQGEYEQYF
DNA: TGTGCCAGCAGCTTAGGGTACGGGCAGGGGGAATACGAGCAGTACTTC

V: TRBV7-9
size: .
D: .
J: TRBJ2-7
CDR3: CASSASGREQYF
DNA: TGTGCCAGCAGCGCGTCGGGTCGCGAGCAGTACTTC

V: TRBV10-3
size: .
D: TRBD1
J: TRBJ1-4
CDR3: CAMSQGSNEKLFF
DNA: TGTGCCATGTCACAGGGGTCTAATGAAAAACTGTTTTTT

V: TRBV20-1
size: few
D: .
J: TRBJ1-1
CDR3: CSALDLPEAFF
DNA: TGCAGTGCTTTAGACCTCCCTGAAGCTTTCTTT

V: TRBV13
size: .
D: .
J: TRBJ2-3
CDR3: CASSLGLGDTQYF
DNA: TGTGCCAGCAGCTTAGGCCTTGGGGATACGCAGTATTTT